Listed below are T cell receptor beta chains from one sample, sequenced in a study of blood T cell repertoires in COVID-19. Assay used: immunoSEQ multiplex PCR; TCRdb lists only in-frame clones, some missing. The sample holds about 200,000 clones; 80% to 85% are singletons and the top ten take around 8%. Sequenced input: peripheral blood. Source of these receptors: an elderly woman with COVID-19, enrolled during active disease. The CDR3 runs from the conserved cysteine through the conserved F or W. The D gene is left open where the match is weak. Not all rows give a size; the values are once, few, many and, for expanded clones, a class.

V	size	J	D	CDR3	DNA
TRBV19	.	TRBJ1-5	.	CASNPGTPGNQPQHF	TGTGCCAGTAACCCAGGGACACCGGGCAATCAGCCCCAGCATTTT
TRBV6-2/TRBV6-3	once	TRBJ2-3	TRBD1	CASSASGQGERTDTQYF	TGTGCCAGCAGTGCGTCCGGACAGGGGGAAAGGACAGATACGCAGTATTTT
TRBV2	.	TRBJ2-7	.	CASSYRTSYEQYF	TGTGCCAGCAGTTACAGGACGTCCTACGAGCAGTACTTC
TRBV12-2	few	TRBJ2-7	.	CASPLRGRCHEQYF	TGTGCAAGTCCCCTCCGTGGGAGATGCCACGAGCAGTACTTC
TRBV9	.	TRBJ2-6	.	CASSPQSGANVLTF	TGTGCCAGCAGCCCCCAATCCGGGGCCAACGTCCTGACTTTC
TRBV5-1	.	TRBJ2-7	TRBD2	CASSLVTSGNYEQYF	TGCGCCAGCAGCTTGGTAACTAGCGGAAACTACGAGCAGTACTTC
TRBV30	.	TRBJ2-2	.	CAWTPAGELFF	TGTGCCTGGACCCCGGCCGGGGAGCTGTTTTTT
TRBV7-6	.	TRBJ1-2	TRBD1	CASSSRQGYGYTF	TGTGCCAGCAGCTCAAGACAGGGCTATGGCTACACCTTC
TRBV28	.	TRBJ2-7	.	CASSPQGSNPYEQYF	TGTGCCAGCAGTCCCCAGGGGTCTAATCCCTACGAGCAGTACTTC
TRBV6-5	.	TRBJ1-5	.	CASSGGDASNQPQHF	TGTGCCAGTAGCGGGGGGGACGCTTCCAATCAGCCCCAGCATTTT
TRBV14	.	TRBJ1-1	.	CASSQGGNTEAFF	TGTGCCAGCAGCCAAGGAGGGAACACTGAAGCTTTCTTT
TRBV19	once	TRBJ1-5	.	CASSTSTNQPQHF	TGTGCCAGTAGTACCTCGACTAATCAGCCCCAGCATTTT
TRBV9	.	TRBJ1-3	.	CASGRTSAPSGNTIYF	TGTGCCAGCGGAAGGACATCCGCCCCCTCTGGAAACACCATATATTTT
TRBV6-5	few	TRBJ1-1	TRBD1	CASRKGDRGSEKAFF	TGTGCCAGCAGGAAGGGAGACAGGGGGTCGGAAAAAGCTTTCTTT
TRBV19	.	TRBJ2-7	TRBD2	CASSLGLAGSYEQYF	TGTGCCAGTAGTCTCGGACTAGCGGGCTCCTACGAGCAGTACTTC
TRBV18	.	TRBJ1-1	TRBD1	CASSTSGGTEAFF	TGTGCCAGCTCGACTTCAGGGGGCACTGAAGCTTTCTTT
TRBV19	.	TRBJ1-1	.	CASSRGRETEAFF	TGTGCCAGTAGTCGCGGTAGGGAGACTGAAGCTTTCTTT
TRBV3-1/TRBV3-2	.	TRBJ1-3	.	CASSLLGVGSGNTIYF	TGTGCCAGCAGCCTCTTAGGAGTCGGCTCTGGAAACACCATATATTTT
TRBV15	.	TRBJ2-7	TRBD2	CATSRGGAGGLYEQYF	TGTGCCACCAGCAGAGGTGGGGCGGGAGGTCTCTACGAGCAGTACTTC
TRBV14	few	TRBJ1-2	.	CASSSGYGYTF	TGTGCCAGCTCGAGCGGGTATGGCTACACCTTC
TRBV27	.	TRBJ2-7	TRBD1	CASRWAGTGAYEQYF	TGTGCCAGCAGATGGGCCGGGACAGGGGCCTACGAGCAGTACTTC
TRBV29-1	.	TRBJ1-2	TRBD1	CSGGTATNYGYTF	TGCAGCGGGGGGACAGCTACCAACTATGGCTACACCTTC
TRBV3-1/TRBV3-2	.	TRBJ2-7	TRBD2	CASSQDGGRGGRYEQYF	TGTGCCAGCAGCCAAGATGGCGGGCGGGGGGGCCGCTACGAGCAGTACTTC
TRBV18	once	TRBJ1-1	TRBD1	CASSRTGEMNTEAFF	TGTGCCAGCTCACGAACAGGGGAGATGAACACTGAAGCTTTCTTT
TRBV3-1/TRBV3-2	.	TRBJ1-3	.	CASSQGAGNTIYF	TGTGCCAGCAGCCAAGGCGCCGGAAACACCATATATTTT
TRBV19	.	TRBJ1-4	.	CASSAAGNEKLFF	TGTGCCAGTAGTGCGGCGGGGAATGAAAAACTGTTTTTT
TRBV5-1	.	TRBJ2-5	TRBD2	CASSFSGGTPETQYF	TGCGCCAGCAGCTTTAGCGGGGGGACGCCAGAGACCCAGTACTTC
TRBV12-3/TRBV12-4	.	TRBJ2-1	.	CASSFEEYNEQFF	TGTGCCAGCAGTTTTGAGGAGTACAATGAGCAGTTCTTC
TRBV2	.	TRBJ2-7	.	CASSAQGRDEQYF	TGTGCCAGCAGTGCCCAGGGTCGGGACGAGCAGTACTTC
TRBV7-2	.	TRBJ2-7	.	CASSFLGAYEQYF	TGTGCCAGCAGCTTTCTCGGAGCCTACGAGCAGTACTTC
TRBV7-2	.	TRBJ2-3	TRBD2	CASSSSGRAADTQYF	TGTGCCAGCAGCTCTAGCGGGAGGGCCGCAGATACGCAGTATTTT
TRBV2	.	TRBJ2-5	TRBD1	CASRPSGDRRETQYF	TGTGCCAGCAGACCCTCCGGGGACAGGAGAGAGACCCAGTACTTC
TRBV4-3	.	TRBJ2-2	.	CASSQDSGVLGTGELFF	TGCGCCAGCAGCCAAGATTCAGGGGTCCTTGGCACCGGGGAGCTGTTTTTT
TRBV30	.	TRBJ2-1	.	CAWRFSSYNEQFF	TGTGCCTGGAGGTTTAGCTCCTACAATGAGCAGTTCTTC
TRBV3-1/TRBV3-2	.	TRBJ2-7	TRBD2	CASTQKGGGRINEQYF	TGTGCCAGCACCCAAAAGGGGGGCGGGAGGATCAACGAGCAGTACTTC
TRBV14	.	TRBJ1-4	.	CASSPHGGGRPGKLFF	TGTGCCAGCAGCCCCCACGGGGGGGGACGACCTGGAAAACTGTTTTTT
TRBV7-8	.	TRBJ2-2	.	CASSLRSGGNGELFF	TGTGCCAGCAGCCTCCGTTCTGGGGGCAACGGGGAGCTGTTTTTT
TRBV13	.	TRBJ2-6	.	CASSLLSGANVLTF	TGTGCCAGCAGCTTACTCTCTGGGGCCAACGTCCTGACTTTC
TRBV28	.	TRBJ2-1	TRBD1	CASSPQGAKSYNEQFF	TGTGCCAGCAGTCCACAGGGGGCGAAGTCCTACAATGAGCAGTTCTTC
TRBV15	few	TRBJ1-2	TRBD1	CATSVRTGSGYTF	TGTGCCACCAGCGTCCGGACAGGGAGTGGCTACACCTTC
TRBV6-5	.	TRBJ2-5	.	CASSYSGHHPGETQYF	TGTGCCAGCAGTTACTCTGGCCACCATCCGGGGGAGACCCAGTACTTC